The clone carrying this TCR beta chain was counted only a few times. 5'RACE primed from the constant segment yielded TCR alpha and TCR beta cDNA libraries bearing sample barcodes and UMIs. MiXCR, run by TCRdb on the 5' RACE reads, gives a single entry per CDR3 protein. This table has fewer than 140,000 distinct CDR3 sequences, over 15% appearing once. The V end was cut by 7 bases, the J end by 2 bases, with 12 bases between. Per germline, CDR1 SQVTM and CDR2 ANQGSEA. CDR3 size: 13 residues. This specimen belongs to a study of T-cell memory formation after mild COVID-19. The chain recombines TRBV29-1 with TRBJ1-3; tentative D call: TRBD1 (6 bases). The clonotype originates from an adult woman who had mild COVID-19 (a few samples of this study predate the infection). Cell type and time point are not known. Source material: PBMCs or a T cell subset sorted from them (not recorded which). In DNA form, the CDR3 reads TGCAGCGCAGGCGAGGGGGCTGGAAACACCATATATTTT. It yields the protein CSAGEGAGNTIYF. Full variable domain (remainder filled in from reference TRBV29-1 and TRBJ1-3): SAVISQKPSRDICQRGTSLTIQCQVDSQVTMMFWYRQQPGQSLTLIATANQGSEATYESGFVIDKFPISRPNLTFSTLTVSNMSPEDSSIYLCSAGEGAGNTIYFGEGSWLTVV.